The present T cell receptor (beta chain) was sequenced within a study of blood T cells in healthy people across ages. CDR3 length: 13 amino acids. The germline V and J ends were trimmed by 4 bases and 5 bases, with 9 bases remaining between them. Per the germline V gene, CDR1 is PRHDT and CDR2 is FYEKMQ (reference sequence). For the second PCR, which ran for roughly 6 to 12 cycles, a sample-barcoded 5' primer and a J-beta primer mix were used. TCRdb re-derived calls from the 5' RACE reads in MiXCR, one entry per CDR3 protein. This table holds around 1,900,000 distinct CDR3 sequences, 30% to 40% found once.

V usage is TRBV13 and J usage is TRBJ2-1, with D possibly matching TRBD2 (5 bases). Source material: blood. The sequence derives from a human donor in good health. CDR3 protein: CASSSGNDNEQFF. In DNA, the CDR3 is TGTGCCAGCAGCTCCGGGAACGACAATGAGCAGTTCTTC.